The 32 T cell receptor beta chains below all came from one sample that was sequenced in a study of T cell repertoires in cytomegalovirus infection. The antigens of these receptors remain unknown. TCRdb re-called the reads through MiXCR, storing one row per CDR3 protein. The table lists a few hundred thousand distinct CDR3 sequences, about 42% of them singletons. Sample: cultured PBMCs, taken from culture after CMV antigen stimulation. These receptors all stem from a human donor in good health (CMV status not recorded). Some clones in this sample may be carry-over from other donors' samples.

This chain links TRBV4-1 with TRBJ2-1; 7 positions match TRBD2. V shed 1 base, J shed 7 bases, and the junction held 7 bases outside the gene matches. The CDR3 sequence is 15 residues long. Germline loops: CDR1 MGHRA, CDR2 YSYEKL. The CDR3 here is CASSQGQGGSNEQFF. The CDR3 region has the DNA TGCGCCAGCAGCCAAGGCCAGGGAGGGTCGAATGAGCAGTTCTTC.

In nucleotides, the CDR3 is TGTGCCATCAGTGTACCCGGGACTGGGGAGGATACGCAGTATTTT. Its translation: CAISVPGTGEDTQYF. This chain connects TRBV10-3 to TRBJ2-3; D possibly corresponds to TRBD2 (6 bases). CDR1 is ENHRY, CDR2 SYGVKD, per germline. The CDR3 is 15 amino acids. The germline V and J ends were trimmed by 4 bases and 6 bases, with 17 bases remaining between them.

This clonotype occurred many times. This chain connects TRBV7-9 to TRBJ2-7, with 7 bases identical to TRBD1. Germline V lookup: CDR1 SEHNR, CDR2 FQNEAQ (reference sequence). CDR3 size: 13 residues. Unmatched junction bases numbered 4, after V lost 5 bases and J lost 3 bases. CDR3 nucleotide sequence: TGTGCCAGCAGCGCCCGGGACAGCTACGAGCAGTACTTC. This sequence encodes CASSARDSYEQYF.

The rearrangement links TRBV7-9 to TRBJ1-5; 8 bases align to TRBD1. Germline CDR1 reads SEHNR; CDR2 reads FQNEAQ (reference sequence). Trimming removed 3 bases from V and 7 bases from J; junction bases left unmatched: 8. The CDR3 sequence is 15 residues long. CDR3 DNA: TGTGCCAGCAGCTTGGACAGGGAGAGAGGCCAGCCCCAGCATTTT. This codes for CASSLDRERGQPQHF.

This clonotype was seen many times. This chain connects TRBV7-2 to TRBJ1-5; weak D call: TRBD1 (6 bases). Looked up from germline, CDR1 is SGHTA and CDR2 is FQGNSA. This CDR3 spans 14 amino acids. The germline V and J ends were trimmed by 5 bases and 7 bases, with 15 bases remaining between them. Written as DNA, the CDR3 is TGTGCCAGCAGCACTGGGACAAGGGGGCAGCCCCAGCATTTT. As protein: CASSTGTRGQPQHF.

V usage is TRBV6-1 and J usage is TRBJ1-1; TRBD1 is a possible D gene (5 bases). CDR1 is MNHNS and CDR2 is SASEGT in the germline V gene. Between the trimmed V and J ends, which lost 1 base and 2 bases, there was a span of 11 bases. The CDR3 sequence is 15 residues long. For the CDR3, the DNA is TGTGCCAGCAGTGAAGTGGTAGGGGCTAACACTGAAGCTTTCTTT. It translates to CASSEVVGANTEAFF.

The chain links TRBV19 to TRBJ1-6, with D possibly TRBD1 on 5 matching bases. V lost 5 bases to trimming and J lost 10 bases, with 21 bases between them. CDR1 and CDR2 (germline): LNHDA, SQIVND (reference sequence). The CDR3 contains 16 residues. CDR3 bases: TGTGCCAGTAGTGGCCCCGGGACCGCAGCCGGATCACCCCTCCACTTT. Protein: CASSGPGTAAGSPLHF.

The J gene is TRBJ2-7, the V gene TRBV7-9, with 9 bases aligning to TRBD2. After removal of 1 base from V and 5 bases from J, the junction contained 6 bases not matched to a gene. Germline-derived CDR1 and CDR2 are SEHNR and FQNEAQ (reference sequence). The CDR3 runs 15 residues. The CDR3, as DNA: TGTGCCAGCAGCTTAGGTGGCGGGGGGGTCCACGAGCAGTACTTC. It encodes CASSLGGGGVHEQYF.

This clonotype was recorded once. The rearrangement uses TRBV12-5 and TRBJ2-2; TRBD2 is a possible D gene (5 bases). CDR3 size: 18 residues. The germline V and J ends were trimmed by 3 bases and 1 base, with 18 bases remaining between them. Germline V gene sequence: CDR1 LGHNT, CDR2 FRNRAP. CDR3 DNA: TGTGCTAGTGGTTTAGCCGTGGAGGCGGTTAGGAACACCGGGGAGCTGTTTTTT. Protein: CASGLAVEAVRNTGELFF.

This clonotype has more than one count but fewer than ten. Here the CDR3 reads CASSSRGGRGTDTQYF. CDR3 in DNA: TGTGCCAGCAGCTCGCGGGGGGGACGCGGCACAGATACGCAGTATTTT. J is TRBJ2-3 and V is TRBV7-2, with 9 bases matching TRBD2. J lost 1 base, V lost 4 bases, and 6 bases had no gene match. This CDR3 has 16 amino acids. The germline CDR1 and CDR2 sequences are SGHTA and FQGNSA.

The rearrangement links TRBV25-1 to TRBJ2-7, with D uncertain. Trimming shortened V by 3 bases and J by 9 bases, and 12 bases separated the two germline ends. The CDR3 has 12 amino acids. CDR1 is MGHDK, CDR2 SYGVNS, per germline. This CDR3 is CASSDDGVVQYF. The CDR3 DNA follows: TGTGCCAGCAGTGATGATGGGGTGGTGCAGTACTTC.

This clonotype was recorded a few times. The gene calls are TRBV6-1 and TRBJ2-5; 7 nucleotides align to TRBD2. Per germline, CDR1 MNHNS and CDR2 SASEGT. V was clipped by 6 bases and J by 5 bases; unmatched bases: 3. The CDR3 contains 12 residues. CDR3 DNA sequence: TGTGCCAGCAGATCCGGGGGGGAGACCCAGTACTTC. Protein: CASRSGGETQYF.

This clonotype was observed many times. CDR3: CASSLAREDTQYF. In DNA form, the CDR3 reads TGTGCCAGCAGCTTAGCGCGAGAAGATACGCAGTATTTT. The chain joins TRBV7-2 to TRBJ2-3; D is ambiguous. The CDR3 extends over 13 amino acids. CDR1 is SGHTA, CDR2 FQGNSA, per germline. With 0 bases removed from V and 5 bases from J, the gap between germline ends came to 6 bases.

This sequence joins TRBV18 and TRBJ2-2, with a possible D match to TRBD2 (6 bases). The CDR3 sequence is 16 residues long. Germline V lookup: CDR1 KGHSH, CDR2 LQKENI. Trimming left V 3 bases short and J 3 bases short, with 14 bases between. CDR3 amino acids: CASSPTGGADTGELFF. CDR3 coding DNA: TGTGCCAGCTCACCGACCGGCGGGGCAGACACCGGGGAGCTGTTTTTT.

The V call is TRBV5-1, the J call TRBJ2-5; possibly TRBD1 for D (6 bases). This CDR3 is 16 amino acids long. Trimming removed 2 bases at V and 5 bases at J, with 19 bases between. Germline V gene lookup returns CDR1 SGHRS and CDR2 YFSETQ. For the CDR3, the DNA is TGCGCCAGCAGCTTAATGGCGGACTCCCAGGGGGAGACCCAGTACTTC. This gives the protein CASSLMADSQGETQYF.

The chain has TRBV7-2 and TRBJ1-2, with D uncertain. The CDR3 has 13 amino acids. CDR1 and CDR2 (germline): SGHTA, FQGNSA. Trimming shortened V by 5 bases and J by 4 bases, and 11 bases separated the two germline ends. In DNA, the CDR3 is TGTGCCAGCAGCCTCGGCTTTCGCTATGGCTACACCTTC. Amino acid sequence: CASSLGFRYGYTF.

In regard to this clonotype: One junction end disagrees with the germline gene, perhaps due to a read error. CDR3 loop: CARSRPAKSYNEQFF. The CDR3 DNA follows: TGTGCCCGCAGTCGTCCGGCGAAGTCCTACAATGAGCAGTTCTTC. This chain links TRBV6-5 with TRBJ2-1, with D unresolved. This CDR3 contains 15 residues. Per germline, CDR1 MNHEY and CDR2 SVGAGI.

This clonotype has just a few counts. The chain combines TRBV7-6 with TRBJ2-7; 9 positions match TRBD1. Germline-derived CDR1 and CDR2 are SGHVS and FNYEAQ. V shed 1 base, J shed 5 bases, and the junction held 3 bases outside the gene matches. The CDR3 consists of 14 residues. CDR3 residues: CASSLGTGGHEQYF. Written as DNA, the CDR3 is TGTGCCAGCAGCTTAGGAACAGGGGGCCACGAGCAGTACTTC.

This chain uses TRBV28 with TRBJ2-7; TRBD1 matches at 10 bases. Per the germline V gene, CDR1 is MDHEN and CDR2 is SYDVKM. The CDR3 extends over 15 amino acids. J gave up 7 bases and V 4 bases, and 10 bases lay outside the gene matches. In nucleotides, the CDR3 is TGTGCCAGCAGTTCCCCGGGACAGGGGATCGGGGAGCAGTACTTC. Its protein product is CASSSPGQGIGEQYF.

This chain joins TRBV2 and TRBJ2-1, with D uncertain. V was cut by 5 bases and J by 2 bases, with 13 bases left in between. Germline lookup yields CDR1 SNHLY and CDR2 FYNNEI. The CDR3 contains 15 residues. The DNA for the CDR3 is TGTGCCAGCAGTTCCCTTCGGGTGACCTACAATGAGCAGTTCTTC. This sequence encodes CASSSLRVTYNEQFF. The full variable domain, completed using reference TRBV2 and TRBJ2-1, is EPEVTQTPSHQVTQMGQEVILRCVPISNHLYFYWYRQILGQKVEFLVSFYNNEISEKSEIFDDQFSVERPDGSNFTLKIRSTKLEDSAMYFCASSSLRVTYNEQFFGPGTRLTVL.

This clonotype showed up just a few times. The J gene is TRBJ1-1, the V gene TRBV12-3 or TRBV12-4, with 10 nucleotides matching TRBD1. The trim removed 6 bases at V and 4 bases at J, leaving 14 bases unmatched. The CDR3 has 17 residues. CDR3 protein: CASRISGTGVFRTEAFF. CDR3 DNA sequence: TGTGCCAGCAGGATCAGCGGGACAGGGGTGTTTCGCACTGAAGCTTTCTTT.

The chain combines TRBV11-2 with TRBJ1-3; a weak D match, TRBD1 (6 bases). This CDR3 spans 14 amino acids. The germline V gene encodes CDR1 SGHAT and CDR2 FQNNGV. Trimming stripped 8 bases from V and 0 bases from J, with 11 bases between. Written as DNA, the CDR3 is TGTGCCAGCCGGAACAGGGTCTCTGGAAACACCATATATTTT. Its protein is CASRNRVSGNTIYF.

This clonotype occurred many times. The CDR3 reads CASSYSLSGGAGDTQYF. The CDR3 DNA sequence: TGTGCCAGCAGCTACTCCCTTAGCGGGGGGGCCGGGGATACGCAGTATTTT. The chain carries TRBV7-2 and TRBJ2-3; 11 bases line up with TRBD2. Trimming at V came to 4 bases and at J to 6 bases, leaving 12 bases not matched to a gene. The length of the CDR3 is 17 residues. The germline V gene encodes CDR1 SGHTA and CDR2 FQGNSA.

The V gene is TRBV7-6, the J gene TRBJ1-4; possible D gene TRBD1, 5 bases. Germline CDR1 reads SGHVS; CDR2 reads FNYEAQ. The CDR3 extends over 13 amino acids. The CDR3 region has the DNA TGTGCTTCAACCCGGGGCCCTAATGAAAAACTGTTTTTT. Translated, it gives CASTRGPNEKLFF. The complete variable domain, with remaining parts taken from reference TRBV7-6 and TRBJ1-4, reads GAGVSQSPRYKVTKRGQDVALRCDPISGHVSLYWYRQALGQGPEFLTYFNYEAQQDKSGLPNDRFSAERPEGSISTLTIQRTEQRDSAMYRCASTRGPNEKLFFGSGTQLSVL.

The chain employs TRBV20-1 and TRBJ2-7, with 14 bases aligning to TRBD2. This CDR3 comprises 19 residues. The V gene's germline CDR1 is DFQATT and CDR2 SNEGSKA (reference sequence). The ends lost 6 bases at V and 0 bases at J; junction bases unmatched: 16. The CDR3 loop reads CSAPRAGRTSGGSSYEQYF. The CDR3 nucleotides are TGCAGTGCCCCACGGGCAGGGAGGACTAGCGGGGGGAGCTCCTACGAGCAGTACTTC.

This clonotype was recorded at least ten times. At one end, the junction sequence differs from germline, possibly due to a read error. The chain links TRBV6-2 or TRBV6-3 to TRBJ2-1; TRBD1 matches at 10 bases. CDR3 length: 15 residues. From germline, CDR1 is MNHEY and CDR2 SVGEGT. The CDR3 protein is CASSYFGQGGHEQFF. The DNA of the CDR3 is TGTGCCAGCAGCTACTTTGGACAGGGGGGGCATGAGCAGTTCTTC.

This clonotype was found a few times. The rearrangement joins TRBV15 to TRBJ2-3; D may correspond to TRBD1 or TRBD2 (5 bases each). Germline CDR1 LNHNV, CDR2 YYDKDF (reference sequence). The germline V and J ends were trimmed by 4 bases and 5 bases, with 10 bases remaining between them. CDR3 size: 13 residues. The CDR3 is CATSTGRLDTQYF. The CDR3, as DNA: TGTGCCACCAGCACGGGACGGTTAGATACGCAGTATTTT.

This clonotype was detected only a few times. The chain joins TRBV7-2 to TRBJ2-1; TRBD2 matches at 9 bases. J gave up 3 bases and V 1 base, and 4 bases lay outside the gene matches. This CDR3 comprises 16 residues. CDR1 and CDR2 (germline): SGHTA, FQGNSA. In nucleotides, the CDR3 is TGTGCCAGCAGCTTAGGGGGCGGGAGGGTCTACAATGAGCAGTTCTTC. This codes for CASSLGGGRVYNEQFF.

CDR3 in DNA: TGTGCCAGCAGTGGGGGGGCAGGAGGTTCTATATCCTATGGCTACACCTTC. Translated: CASSGGAGGSISYGYTF. This chain connects TRBV12-3 or TRBV12-4 to TRBJ1-2, with D maybe TRBD1 (6 bases). CDR3 length: 17 amino acids. V was shortened by 5 bases and J by 4 bases, with 23 bases between the two germline ends.

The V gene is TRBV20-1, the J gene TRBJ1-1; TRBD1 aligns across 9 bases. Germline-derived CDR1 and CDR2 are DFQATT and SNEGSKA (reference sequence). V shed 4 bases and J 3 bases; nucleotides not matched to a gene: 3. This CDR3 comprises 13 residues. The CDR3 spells CSANRGRDTEAFF. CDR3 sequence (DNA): TGCAGTGCTAACAGGGGGCGGGACACTGAAGCTTTCTTT.

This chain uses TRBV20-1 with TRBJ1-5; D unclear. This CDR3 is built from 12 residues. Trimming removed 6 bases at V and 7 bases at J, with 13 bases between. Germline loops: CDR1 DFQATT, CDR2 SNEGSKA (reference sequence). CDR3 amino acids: CSASSADQPQHF. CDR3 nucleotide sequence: TGCAGTGCCTCCTCAGCGGACCAGCCCCAGCATTTT.

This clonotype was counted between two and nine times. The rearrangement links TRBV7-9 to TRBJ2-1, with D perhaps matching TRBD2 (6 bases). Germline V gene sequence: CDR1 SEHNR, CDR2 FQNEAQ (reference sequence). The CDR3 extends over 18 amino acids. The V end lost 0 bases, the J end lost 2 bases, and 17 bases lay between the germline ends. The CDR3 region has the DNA TGTGCCAGCAGCTTAGCGTTGGAGGCGGGGAGAGCCTACAATGAGCAGTTCTTC. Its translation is CASSLALEAGRAYNEQFF.